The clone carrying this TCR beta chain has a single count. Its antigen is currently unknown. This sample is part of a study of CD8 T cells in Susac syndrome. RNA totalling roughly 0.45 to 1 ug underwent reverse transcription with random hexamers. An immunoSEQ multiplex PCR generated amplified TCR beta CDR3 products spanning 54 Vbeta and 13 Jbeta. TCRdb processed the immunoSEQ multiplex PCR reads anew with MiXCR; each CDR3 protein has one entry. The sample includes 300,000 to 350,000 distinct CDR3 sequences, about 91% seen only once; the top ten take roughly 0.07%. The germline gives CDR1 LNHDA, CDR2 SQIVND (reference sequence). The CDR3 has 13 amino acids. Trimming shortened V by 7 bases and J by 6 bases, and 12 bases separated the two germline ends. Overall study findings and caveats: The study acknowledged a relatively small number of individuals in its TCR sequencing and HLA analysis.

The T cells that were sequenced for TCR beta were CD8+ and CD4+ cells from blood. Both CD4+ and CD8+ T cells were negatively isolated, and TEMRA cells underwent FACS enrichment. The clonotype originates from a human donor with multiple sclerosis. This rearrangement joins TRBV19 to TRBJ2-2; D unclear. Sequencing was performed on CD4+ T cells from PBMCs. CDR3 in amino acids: CASTSSKAGELFF. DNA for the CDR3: TGTGCCAGTACCAGCTCTAAAGCCGGGGAGCTGTTTTTT.